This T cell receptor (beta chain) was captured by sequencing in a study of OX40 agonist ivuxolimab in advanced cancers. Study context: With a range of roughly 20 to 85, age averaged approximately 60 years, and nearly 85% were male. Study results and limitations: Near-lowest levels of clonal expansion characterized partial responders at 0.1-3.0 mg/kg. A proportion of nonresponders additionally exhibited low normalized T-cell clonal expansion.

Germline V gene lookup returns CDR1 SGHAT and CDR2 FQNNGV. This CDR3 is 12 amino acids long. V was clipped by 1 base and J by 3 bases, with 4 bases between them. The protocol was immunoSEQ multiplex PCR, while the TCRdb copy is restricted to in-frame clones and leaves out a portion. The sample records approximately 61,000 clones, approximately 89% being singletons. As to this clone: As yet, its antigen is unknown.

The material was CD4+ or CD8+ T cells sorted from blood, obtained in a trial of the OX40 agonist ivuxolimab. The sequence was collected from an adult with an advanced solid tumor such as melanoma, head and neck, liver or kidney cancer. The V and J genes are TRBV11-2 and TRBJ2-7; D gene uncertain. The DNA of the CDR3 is TGTGCCAGCAGCTTAGGGGACTACGAGCAGTACTTC. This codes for CASSLGDYEQYF.